Each of the 7 T cell receptor beta chains below was sequenced from the same sample in a study of T cell clonotyping in hematopoietic cell transplantation. The method was immunoSEQ multiplex PCR; TCRdb's version includes in-frame clones alone and lacks a portion of them. The sample carries about 36,000 clones, over 80% recorded once. Sequencing input: peripheral blood mononuclear cells. The receptors shown here come from a woman in her forties in good health. Some clones in this sample may be carry-over from other donors' samples.

By frequency in the sample, this clone is medium-sized. The V and J genes are TRBV30 and TRBJ1-1, with D maybe TRBD1 (5 bases). Germline V gene data show CDR1 as GTSNPN and CDR2 as SVGIG (reference sequence). CDR3 length: 13 residues. V was shortened by 3 bases and J by 4 bases, with 12 bases between the two germline ends. The CDR3 DNA reads TGTGCCTGGAGCCCCGACAGTCGCACTGAAGCTTTCTTT. Translated, it gives CAWSPDSRTEAFF.

This sequence joins TRBV7-2 and TRBJ1-1; 7 bases map to TRBD1. The V and J ends lost 5 bases and 6 bases, in that order; junction bases with no gene match: 9. The germline V gene has CDR1 SGHTA and CDR2 FQGNSA. The CDR3 consists of 14 residues. In nucleotides, the CDR3 is TGTGCCAGCAGCCCGACCCGACAGGGTCCTGAAGCTTTCTTT. This translates into CASSPTRQGPEAFF.

The gene calls are TRBV10-3 and TRBJ1-2; D gene uncertain. The CDR3 loop spans 11 amino acids. V lost 4 bases, J lost 7 bases, and 7 bases lay in between. In germline, CDR1 is ENHRY, CDR2 SYGVKD. In nucleotides, the CDR3 is TGTGCCATCAGTGTAGAGGGTGGCTACACCTTC. Residues: CAISVEGGYTF.

CDR3 DNA sequence: TGCGCCAGCAGCCAAGAAAAGCTGGGGAGGACTGAAGCTTTCTTT. Protein sequence: CASSQEKLGRTEAFF. J is TRBJ1-1 and V is TRBV4-1, with unresolved D. Germline CDR1 is MGHRA and CDR2 is YSYEKL. The CDR3 is 15 residues long. V was pared by 0 bases and J by 5 bases, with 13 bases between.

CDR3 protein: CASSSSGGMNTEAFF. The DNA for the CDR3 is TGTGCCAGCAGCTCATCAGGGGGGATGAACACTGAAGCTTTCTTT. The rearrangement uses TRBV9 and TRBJ1-1; 7 positions match TRBD1. Germline trimming cut 4 bases from V and 0 bases from J; bases unmatched to any gene: 6. This CDR3 has 15 residues. In germline, CDR1 is SGDLS, CDR2 YYNGEE.

The rearrangement joins TRBV5-1 to TRBJ2-7; the match to TRBD2 covers 12 bases. Germline CDR1 reads SGHRS; CDR2 reads YFSETQ. This CDR3 has 15 residues. V dropped 4 bases and J dropped 5; count of bases not matched to a gene: 7. The CDR3 region has the DNA TGCGCCAGCAGCCAAAGACTAGCGGGAGCTCACGAGCAGTACTTC. Translated: CASSQRLAGAHEQYF.

V usage is TRBV5-1 and J usage is TRBJ1-2; D might be TRBD1 (6 bases). Germline assignment: CDR1 SGHRS and CDR2 YFSETQ. CDR3 length: 14 amino acids. Trimming pared 1 base from V and 4 bases from J, leaving 11 bases between. CDR3 sequence reads: CASSLITGTYGYTF. For the CDR3, the DNA is TGCGCCAGCAGCTTGATTACAGGGACCTATGGCTACACCTTC.